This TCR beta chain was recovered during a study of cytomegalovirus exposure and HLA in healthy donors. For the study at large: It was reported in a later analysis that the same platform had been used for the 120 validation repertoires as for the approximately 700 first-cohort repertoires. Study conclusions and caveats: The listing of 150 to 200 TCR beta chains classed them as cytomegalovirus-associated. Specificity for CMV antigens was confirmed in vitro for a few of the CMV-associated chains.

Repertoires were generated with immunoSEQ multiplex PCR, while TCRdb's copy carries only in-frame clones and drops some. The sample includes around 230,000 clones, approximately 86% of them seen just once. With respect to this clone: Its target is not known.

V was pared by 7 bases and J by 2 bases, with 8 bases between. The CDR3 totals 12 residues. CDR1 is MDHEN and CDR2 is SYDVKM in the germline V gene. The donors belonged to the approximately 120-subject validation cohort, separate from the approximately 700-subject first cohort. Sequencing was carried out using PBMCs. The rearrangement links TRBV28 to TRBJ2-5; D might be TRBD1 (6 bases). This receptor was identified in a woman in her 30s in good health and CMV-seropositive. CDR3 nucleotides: TGTGCCAGCATCGACAGGCAAGAGACCCAGTACTTC. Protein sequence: CASIDRQETQYF.